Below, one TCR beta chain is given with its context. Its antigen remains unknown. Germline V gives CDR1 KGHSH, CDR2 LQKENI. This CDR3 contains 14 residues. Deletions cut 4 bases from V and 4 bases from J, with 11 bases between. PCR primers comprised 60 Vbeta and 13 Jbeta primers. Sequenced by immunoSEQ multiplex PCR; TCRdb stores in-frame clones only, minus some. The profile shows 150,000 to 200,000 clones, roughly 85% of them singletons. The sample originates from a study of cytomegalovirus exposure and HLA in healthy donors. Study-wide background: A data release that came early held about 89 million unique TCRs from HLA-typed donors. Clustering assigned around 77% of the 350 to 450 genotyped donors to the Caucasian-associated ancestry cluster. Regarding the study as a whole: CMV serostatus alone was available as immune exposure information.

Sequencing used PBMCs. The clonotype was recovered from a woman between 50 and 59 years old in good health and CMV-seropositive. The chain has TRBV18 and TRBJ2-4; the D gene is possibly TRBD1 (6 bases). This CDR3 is CASSRRTEKNIQYF. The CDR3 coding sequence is TGTGCCAGCTCACGAAGGACAGAGAAAAACATTCAGTACTTC.